A single sample is the source of the 28 T cell receptor beta chains below, sequenced in a study of cytomegalovirus exposure and HLA in healthy donors. Sequencing used immunoSEQ multiplex PCR; TCRdb keeps in-frame clones, though not all of them. This table has 150,000 to 200,000 clones, roughly 90% appearing once. The sequencing input was PBMCs. The receptors come from a woman aged 25 to 39 in good health and CMV-seronegative.

The chain recombines TRBV6-5 with TRBJ2-5; D uncertain. The germline V gene encodes CDR1 MNHEY and CDR2 SVGAGI. Trimming pared 0 bases from V and 5 bases from J, leaving 13 bases between. The CDR3 sequence is 15 residues long. For the CDR3, the DNA is TGTGCCAGCAGTTACTCGTCGTCTTGGTTGGAGACCCAGTACTTC. This codes for CASSYSSSWLETQYF.

The gene calls are TRBV6-1 and TRBJ1-2; D gene ambiguous. V lost 6 bases and J 4 bases, leaving 12 bases between the germline ends. This CDR3 has 13 residues. Germline-derived CDR1 and CDR2 are MNHNS and SASEGT. Here the CDR3 reads CASSGQEFYGYTF. The CDR3 coding sequence is TGTGCCAGCAGCGGCCAGGAGTTCTATGGCTACACCTTC.

The chain recombines TRBV19 with TRBJ1-6, with 7 bases matching TRBD1. The CDR3 is made up of 13 amino acids. Germline lookup yields CDR1 LNHDA and CDR2 SQIVND (reference sequence). Trimming at V came to 7 bases and at J to 7 bases, leaving 4 bases not matched to a gene. As DNA, the CDR3 is TGTGCCAGTACAGGGGGTCCAAATTCACCCCTCCACTTT. Translation gives CASTGGPNSPLHF.

V gene TRBV6-5 combines with J gene TRBJ2-3, with 7 bases fitting TRBD2. The CDR3 covers 16 residues. The junction had 6 bases not matched to a gene; V was cut back by 3 bases and J by 0 bases. Germline CDR1 reads MNHEY; CDR2 reads SVGAGI. The CDR3 nucleotides are TGTGCCAGCAGTTATAGCGGGCGCACTAGCACAGATACGCAGTATTTT. Translated: CASSYSGRTSTDTQYF.

The genes are TRBV28 and TRBJ1-2; D ambiguous. CDR1 MDHEN and CDR2 SYDVKM come from the germline V gene. Trimming cost V 2 bases and J 8 bases, with 12 bases left between them. This CDR3 contains 13 residues. The CDR3 DNA is TGTGCCAGCAGTTTAGAGGATCTTATAGGCTACACCTTC. This translates into CASSLEDLIGYTF.

With respect to this clone: Other DNA sequences of this sample code for an identical CDR3. The V call is TRBV7-2, the J call TRBJ2-1; possibly TRBD2 for D (6 bases). Deletions cut 0 bases from V and 4 bases from J, with 7 bases between. This CDR3 is 14 amino acids long. Germline lookup yields CDR1 SGHTA and CDR2 FQGNSA. Written as DNA, the CDR3 is TGTGCCAGCAGCTTAGCACTAGCTTACAATGAGCAGTTCTTC. It is translated as CASSLALAYNEQFF.

The rearrangement uses TRBV5-1 and TRBJ1-1; D is possibly TRBD1 (6 bases). CDR1 is SGHRS and CDR2 is YFSETQ in the germline V gene. CDR3 length: 14 amino acids. With 0 bases removed from V and 4 bases from J, the gap between germline ends came to 10 bases. In DNA form, the CDR3 reads TGCGCCAGCAGCTTGGACAGGGCGAGCACTGAAGCTTTCTTT. Protein product: CASSLDRASTEAFF. The variable domain in full, with the rest retrieved from reference TRBV5-1 and TRBJ1-1, is KAGVTQTPRYLIKTRGQQVTLSCSPISGHRSVSWYQQTPGQGLQFLFEYFSETQRNKGNFPGRFSGRQFSNSRSEMNVSTLELGDSALYLCASSLDRASTEAFFGQGTRLTVV.

The chain is built from TRBV5-4 and TRBJ2-7, with D perhaps TRBD1 or TRBD2 (5 bases each). The CDR3 extends over 12 amino acids. Germline V gene sequence: CDR1 SGHNT, CDR2 YYREEE (reference sequence). Deletions cut 3 bases from V and 5 bases from J, with 9 bases between. CDR3 nucleotide sequence: TGTGCCAGCAGCTGGGGACGGAACGAGCAGTACTTC. It yields the protein CASSWGRNEQYF.

The chain couples TRBV27 to TRBJ1-1; D is unresolved. V was cut by 3 bases and J by 1 base, with 6 bases left in between. Germline-derived CDR1 and CDR2 are MNHEY and SMNVEV (reference sequence). CDR3 length equals 13 residues. In DNA form, the CDR3 reads TGTGCCAGCAGTTTCTCCGGGAACACTGAAGCTTTCTTT. This codes for CASSFSGNTEAFF.

The chain uses TRBV10-1 and TRBJ1-2, with a weak D call TRBD1 (5 bases). Per germline, CDR1 WNHNN and CDR2 SYGVQD (reference sequence). This CDR3 has 17 amino acids. V was trimmed by 0 bases and J by 3 bases, leaving 17 bases between them. The CDR3 DNA follows: TGCGCCAGCAGTGAGTCGAGGGACCCCCCGGGCTACTATGGCTACACCTTC. Residues: CASSESRDPPGYYGYTF.

V usage is TRBV2 and J usage is TRBJ1-3; no reliable D call. The CDR3 runs to 17 residues. Germline-derived CDR1 and CDR2 are SNHLY and FYNNEI. V was trimmed by 3 bases and J by 4 bases, leaving 19 bases between them. CDR3 coding DNA: TGTGCCAGCAGTGATGCGGGTCTGTCGAAACCCGGAAACACCATATATTTT. Protein sequence: CASSDAGLSKPGNTIYF.

This chain uses TRBV30 with TRBJ2-7; D uncertain. Trimming left V 3 bases short and J 0 bases short, with 9 bases between. This CDR3 has 13 amino acids. CDR1 GTSNPN and CDR2 SVGIG come from the germline V gene (reference sequence). The CDR3 nucleotides read TGTGCCTGGAGCATGGGGATCTCCTACGAGCAGTACTTC. It translates to CAWSMGISYEQYF.

The chain has TRBV7-2 and TRBJ2-3; no clear D gene. Trimming took off 4 bases at V and 3 bases at J, with 8 bases between the two ends. The CDR3 is made up of 13 amino acids. The germline gives CDR1 SGHTA, CDR2 FQGNSA. The CDR3 is CASSSQMTDTQYF. CDR3 nucleotide sequence: TGTGCCAGCAGCTCCCAGATGACAGATACGCAGTATTTT.

The rearrangement links TRBV5-4 to TRBJ2-5, with 10 positions matching TRBD2. Germline CDR1 reads SGHNT; CDR2 reads YYREEE (reference sequence). The V gene end was trimmed by 4 bases and the J gene end by 6 bases; junction bases not matched to a gene: 9. The CDR3 has 15 residues. CDR3 coding DNA: TGTGCCAGCAGCCGTGAGCGGGGGGGCTCTAAGACCCAGTACTTC. It specifies CASSRERGGSKTQYF.

The chain employs TRBV7-9 and TRBJ1-5; TRBD1 aligns across 7 bases. With 2 bases clipped from V and 7 bases from J, the junction kept 11 bases outside the gene matches. CDR1 is SEHNR and CDR2 is FQNEAQ in the germline V gene (reference sequence). The CDR3 sequence is 16 residues long. For the CDR3, the DNA is TGTGCCAGCAGCTTACACACAGGGGCCGCGGAACAGCCCCAGCATTTT. It is translated as CASSLHTGAAEQPQHF.

The gene calls are TRBV5-1 and TRBJ1-2, with 7 positions matching TRBD1. V lost 5 bases to trimming and J lost 5 bases; unmatched junction nucleotides: 3. CDR3 length: 12 amino acids. Germline CDR1 is SGHRS and CDR2 is YFSETQ. The CDR3 nucleotides read TGCGCCAGCAGGGGACAGACTTATGGCTACACCTTC. It is translated as CASRGQTYGYTF.

The chain couples TRBV5-1 to TRBJ2-3; 8 bases line up with TRBD2. The trim removed 0 bases at V and 5 bases at J, leaving 8 bases unmatched. Germline V gene data show CDR1 as SGHRS and CDR2 as YFSETQ. The CDR3 has 16 amino acids. CDR3: CASSLGYGRAGDTQYF. The CDR3 DNA reads TGCGCCAGCAGCTTGGGTTACGGGAGGGCCGGAGATACGCAGTATTTT.

As regards this clone: This sample includes further DNA sequences coding for the same CDR3. The chain couples TRBV5-1 to TRBJ1-5, with a possible D match to TRBD1 (6 bases). V lost 0 bases to trimming and J lost 4 bases, with 8 bases between them. CDR1 is SGHRS and CDR2 is YFSETQ in the germline V gene. The CDR3 length is 14 residues. The CDR3, as DNA: TGCGCCAGCAGCTTGGAGGGGGGGAATCAGCCCCAGCATTTT. This sequence encodes CASSLEGGNQPQHF.

The chain is built from TRBV6-6 and TRBJ1-5; 10 nucleotides align to TRBD1. The germline V gene has CDR1 MNHNY and CDR2 SVGAGI (reference sequence). CDR3 length: 16 amino acids. V dropped 4 bases and J dropped 6; count of bases not matched to a gene: 9. CDR3 in amino acids: CASSSGQGFLSQPQHF. The DNA of the CDR3 is TGTGCCAGCAGTTCGGGACAGGGGTTTCTCAGTCAGCCCCAGCATTTT.

The J gene is TRBJ1-5, the V gene TRBV28; 10 positions match TRBD1. Germline V CDR1 and CDR2: MDHEN, SYDVKM. The CDR3 is made up of 14 amino acids. V shed 10 bases and J 1 base; nucleotides not matched to a gene: 4. The CDR3 is CATRQGASNQPQHF. In DNA form, the CDR3 reads TGTGCCACACGACAGGGGGCCAGCAATCAGCCCCAGCATTTT.

This clone came up a few times. The J gene is TRBJ2-7, the V gene TRBV4-3; D uncertain. The ends were cut back, 1 base at V and 2 bases at J, with 6 bases in the middle. The CDR3 length is 13 residues. In germline, CDR1 is LGHNA, CDR2 YSLEER. The CDR3 here is CASSQGNAYEQYF. The CDR3 nucleotides read TGCGCCAGCAGCCAAGGCAACGCCTACGAGCAGTACTTC.

The chain recombines TRBV9 with TRBJ2-3, with TRBD2 matching over 7 bases. The germline gives CDR1 SGDLS, CDR2 YYNGEE. There are 16 residues in the CDR3. V was pared by 3 bases and J by 2 bases, with 9 bases of the junction left unmatched. CDR3: CASSAHLAATTDTQYF. For the CDR3, the DNA is TGTGCCAGCAGCGCCCACCTAGCGGCTACCACAGATACGCAGTATTTT.

The chain links TRBV4-1 to TRBJ1-1; 7 nucleotides match TRBD1. The V segment lost 2 bases and the J segment 11 bases; nucleotides outside the gene matches: 8. The CDR3 covers 13 residues. The germline gives CDR1 MGHRA, CDR2 YSYEKL. The CDR3, as DNA: TGCGCCAGCAGCCAACCACAGGGGCGATTCGCTTTCTTT. This sequence encodes CASSQPQGRFAFF.

The chain uses TRBV6-1 and TRBJ1-2; 7 positions match TRBD1. The junction had 11 bases not matched to a gene; V was cut back by 6 bases and J by 4 bases. From germline, CDR1 is MNHNS and CDR2 SASEGT. CDR3 size: 15 residues. CDR3 in DNA: TGTGCCAGCAGCGGAGGGGTAGGGGACAGCTATGGCTACACCTTC. This encodes CASSGGVGDSYGYTF.

This sequence joins TRBV29-1 and TRBJ2-7; 8 bases match TRBD1. Germline trimming cut 2 bases from V and 6 bases from J; bases unmatched to any gene: 9. The CDR3 runs 14 residues. CDR1 is SQVTM, CDR2 ANQGSEA, per germline. CDR3 DNA sequence: TGCAGCGTTGAAACGCAGGGGGCGATACCCGAGCAGTACTTC. Its protein is CSVETQGAIPEQYF.

The V gene is TRBV2, the J gene TRBJ2-5; D is uncertain. The germline V gene encodes CDR1 SNHLY and CDR2 FYNNEI. The V gene lost 1 base and the J gene lost 7 bases, with 16 bases spanning the gap. The CDR3 contains 15 residues. The CDR3 nucleotides are TGTGCCAGCAGTGAAGAATCGCGGTGGGTGGGGACCCAGTACTTC. Translation gives CASSEESRWVGTQYF.

This chain connects TRBV9 to TRBJ1-5; TRBD1 agrees at 11 bases. CDR1 and CDR2 from the germline V gene are SGDLS and YYNGEE. The trim removed 4 bases at V and 6 bases at J, leaving 6 bases unmatched. CDR3 length: 15 residues. CDR3 coding DNA: TGTGCCAGCAGCCTTGGACAGGGGGCTGGTCAGCCCCAGCATTTT. Translated, it gives CASSLGQGAGQPQHF.

The chain carries TRBV6-5 and TRBJ2-7, with unresolved D. Germline CDR1 is MNHEY and CDR2 is SVGAGI. The CDR3 is 14 amino acids. V was trimmed by 6 bases and J by 2 bases, leaving 14 bases between them. CDR3 DNA: TGTGCCAGCAGCCCCCGGACGGGTCCCTACGAGCAGTACTTC. It yields the protein CASSPRTGPYEQYF.